Following are 20 T cell receptor beta chains from one sample sequenced in a study of graft-versus-host responses after intestinal transplantation. Data came from immunoSEQ multiplex PCR; TCRdb stores just in-frame clones and leaves some out. The sample lists about 59,000 clones, 90% to 95% occurring once. No antigen has been assigned to these receptors. The source was unstimulated CD4+ T cells sorted from spleen or lymph node cells, collected before transplant. The receptor source for this set is a human donor who was the organ donor for an intestinal transplant.

V is TRBV7-2 and J is TRBJ2-3, with D possibly being TRBD1 (6 bases). The ends were cut back, 8 bases at V and 3 bases at J, with 9 bases in the middle. Germline CDR1 reads SGHTA; CDR2 reads FQGNSA. CDR3 length: 12 amino acids. The DNA of the CDR3 is TGTGCCAGCGGGGGCCAGACAGATACGCAGTATTTT. This codes for CASGGQTDTQYF.

The J gene is TRBJ2-2, the V gene TRBV7-8, with D perhaps matching TRBD2 (6 bases). CDR1 SGHVS and CDR2 FQNEAQ come from the germline V gene. The CDR3 runs to 15 residues. V was shortened by 6 bases and J by 0 bases, with 11 bases between the two germline ends. The CDR3 bases are TGTGCCAGCAGTACGGGACTGACGAACACCGGGGAGCTGTTTTTT. Its protein is CASSTGLTNTGELFF.

This clone has only one observation. The V gene is TRBV7-9, the J gene TRBJ1-5, with 8 bases identical to TRBD1. The CDR3 runs to 19 residues. Germline CDR1 reads SEHNR; CDR2 reads FQNEAQ (reference sequence). Germline trimming cut 5 bases from V and 0 bases from J; bases unmatched to any gene: 15. CDR3 loop: CASSKALTGGVDSNQPQHF. CDR3 sequence (DNA): TGTGCCAGCAGCAAAGCCTTAACAGGGGGGGTGGATAGCAATCAGCCCCAGCATTTT. Drawing the rest from reference TRBV7-9 and TRBJ1-5, the complete variable domain is DTGVSQNPRHKITKRGQNVTFRCDPISEHNRLYWYRQTLGQGPEFLTYFQNEAQLEKSRLLSDRFSAERPKGSFSTLEIQRTEQGDSAMYLCASSKALTGGVDSNQPQHFGDGTRLSIL.

The J gene is TRBJ1-2, the V gene TRBV2; TRBD1 matches 7 bases. The germline V gene has CDR1 SNHLY and CDR2 FYNNEI. V was clipped by 7 bases and J by 7 bases; unmatched bases: 12. This CDR3 contains 14 residues. The CDR3 bases are TGTGCCAGCACCCTCCGCGAAGGGGGCGTTGGCTACACCTTC. This gives the protein CASTLREGGVGYTF.

The chain recombines TRBV27 with TRBJ2-7; 7 nucleotides align to TRBD2. Germline V gene sequence: CDR1 MNHEY, CDR2 SMNVEV (reference sequence). The CDR3 sequence is 15 residues long. The junction had 10 bases not matched to a gene; V was cut back by 6 bases and J by 2 bases. In DNA form, the CDR3 reads TGTGCCAGCAGACCCACCCTAGCGGATGCCTACGAGCAGTACTTC. Encoded protein: CASRPTLADAYEQYF.

The chain couples TRBV7-6 to TRBJ2-3; no firm D call. Germline assignment: CDR1 SGHVS and CDR2 FNYEAQ. The CDR3 is 14 residues long. Trimming removed 2 bases at V and 0 bases at J, with 6 bases between. CDR3 nucleotide sequence: TGTGCCAGCAGCTTACGGGCGAGCACAGATACGCAGTATTTT. This translates into CASSLRASTDTQYF. Filled out from reference TRBV7-6 and TRBJ2-3, the complete variable domain reads GAGVSQSPRYKVTKRGQDVALRCDPISGHVSLYWYRQALGQGPEFLTYFNYEAQQDKSGLPNDRFSAERPEGSISTLTIQRTEQRDSAMYRCASSLRASTDTQYFGPGTRLTVL.

The CDR3 sequence: CASNRAIQETQYF. The CDR3, as DNA: TGTGCCAGTAACAGGGCGATACAAGAGACCCAGTACTTC. This chain uses TRBV19 with TRBJ2-5, with a weak D call TRBD1 (6 bases). Deletions cut 7 bases from V and 2 bases from J, with 11 bases between. The CDR3 covers 13 residues. Germline CDR1 is LNHDA and CDR2 is SQIVND (reference sequence). The full variable domain, in which reference TRBV19 and TRBJ2-5 provide the parts outside the CDR3, is DGGITQSPKYLFRKEGQNVTLSCEQNLNHDAMYWYRQDPGQGLRLIYYSQIVNDFQKGDIAEGYSVSREKKESFPLTVTSAQKNPTAFYLCASNRAIQETQYFGPGTRLLVL.

This clone has a single count. The V call is TRBV5-1, the J call TRBJ1-2, with D maybe TRBD1 (5 bases). Per the germline V gene, CDR1 is SGHRS and CDR2 is YFSETQ. The V end was cut by 7 bases, the J end by 4 bases, with 11 bases between. The CDR3 runs to 12 residues. CDR3 amino acids: CASAEQAYGYTF. Here the CDR3 DNA reads TGCGCCAGCGCCGAACAGGCCTATGGCTACACCTTC.

The gene calls are TRBV19 and TRBJ2-3, with 7 bases aligning to TRBD2. The CDR3 length is 14 residues. Trimming took 1 base from V and 3 from J; bases not matched to a gene: 1. Looked up from germline, CDR1 is LNHDA and CDR2 is SQIVND (reference sequence). CDR3: CASSIGGGTDTQYF. In DNA, the CDR3 is TGTGCCAGTAGTATAGGGGGGGGAACAGATACGCAGTATTTT.

Of note for this clone: The same CDR3 is also encoded by other DNA sequences in this sample. The V call is TRBV5-8, the J call TRBJ2-2, with 8 bases matching TRBD1. V shed 7 bases and J 4 bases; nucleotides not matched to a gene: 3. This CDR3 spans 13 amino acids. The germline CDR1 and CDR2 sequences are SGHTS and YDEGEE. Here the CDR3 DNA reads TGTGCCAGCCGGACAGGGTCCACCGGGGAGCTGTTTTTT. The encoded protein is CASRTGSTGELFF. Full variable domain (remainder filled in from reference TRBV5-8 and TRBJ2-2): EAGVTQSPTHLIKTRGQQATLRCSPISGHTSVYWYQQALGLGLQFLLWYDEGEERNRGNFPPRFSGRQFPNYSSELNVNALELEDSALYLCASRTGSTGELFFGEGSRLTVL.

The CDR3: CASREHKTWDSPLHF. CDR3 nucleotides: TGTGCCAGCAGGGAACATAAAACCTGGGACTCACCCCTCCACTTT. The chain uses TRBV6-1 and TRBJ1-6, with D perhaps TRBD1 (5 bases). V lost 6 bases to trimming and J lost 10 bases, with 19 bases between them. Germline CDR1 is MNHNS and CDR2 is SASEGT. This CDR3 comprises 15 residues.

The chain joins TRBV11-2 to TRBJ2-1; TRBD2 aligns across 14 bases. Trimming took 4 bases from V and 7 from J; bases not matched to a gene: 3. CDR1 is SGHAT, CDR2 FQNNGV, per germline. There are 15 residues in the CDR3. In DNA, the CDR3 is TGTGCCAGCAGCTCCAGACTAGCGGGGGGGAATGAGCAGTTCTTC. This sequence encodes CASSSRLAGGNEQFF.

This chain uses TRBV7-9 with TRBJ2-1; 7 bases are shared with TRBD1. This CDR3 region has 14 residues. CDR1 SEHNR and CDR2 FQNEAQ come from the germline V gene (reference sequence). The V and J ends lost 5 bases and 10 bases, in that order; junction bases with no gene match: 11. The CDR3 nucleotides are TGTGCCAGCAGCCGGAGTACAGGGGAAAGCGAGCAGTTCTTC. Encoded protein: CASSRSTGESEQFF.

The chain recombines TRBV7-8 with TRBJ1-2, with D possibly TRBD1 on 6 matching bases. CDR1 is SGHVS and CDR2 is FQNEAQ in the germline V gene. The CDR3 has 15 residues. Trimming cost V 2 bases and J 8 bases, with 18 bases left between them. Here the CDR3 DNA reads TGTGCCAGCAGCTTAATTCCCGGCGGGGGCACAGGCTACACCTTC. Its protein is CASSLIPGGGTGYTF.

V is TRBV5-6 and J is TRBJ1-1; tentatively, D is TRBD1 (5 bases). CDR3 size: 13 residues. Germline V gives CDR1 SGHDT, CDR2 YYEEEE. The germline V and J ends were trimmed by 2 bases and 0 bases, with 5 bases remaining between them. CDR3 DNA sequence: TGTGCCAGCAGCTTCAGGGTGAACACTGAAGCTTTCTTT. Encoded protein: CASSFRVNTEAFF.

This chain joins TRBV27 and TRBJ1-6; D gene ambiguous. Germline V gene lookup returns CDR1 MNHEY and CDR2 SMNVEV (reference sequence). Trimming removed 3 bases at V and 8 bases at J, with 11 bases between. The CDR3 has 14 amino acids. CDR3 region: CASSFRPPHSPLHF. For the CDR3, the DNA is TGTGCCAGCAGTTTTCGCCCTCCTCATTCACCCCTCCACTTT.

The chain couples TRBV10-3 to TRBJ2-1, with 10 bases lining up with TRBD2. Germline V gene sequence: CDR1 ENHRY, CDR2 SYGVKD. The CDR3 runs 18 residues. V lost 8 bases to trimming and J lost 7 bases; unmatched junction nucleotides: 20. The chain's CDR3 is CAIGRTGWGSGGWNEQFF. The CDR3 DNA follows: TGTGCCATCGGGCGGACAGGGTGGGGTAGCGGGGGGTGGAATGAGCAGTTCTTC.

V gene TRBV7-2 combines with J gene TRBJ2-5, with 10 bases identical to TRBD1. Germline trimming cut 6 bases from V and 4 bases from J; bases unmatched to any gene: 8. The germline CDR1 and CDR2 sequences are SGHTA and FQGNSA. The CDR3 contains 15 residues. The CDR3 protein is CASSRARDRGETQYF. The CDR3, as DNA: TGTGCCAGCAGTAGAGCCCGGGACAGGGGAGAGACCCAGTACTTC.

This clone was observed once. The rearrangement links TRBV6-5 to TRBJ2-3, with 9 bases lining up with TRBD1. The V segment lost 2 bases and the J segment 2 bases; nucleotides outside the gene matches: 2. The CDR3 covers 15 residues. The germline CDR1 and CDR2 sequences are MNHEY and SVGAGI. The CDR3 loop reads CASSYGTGYTDTQYF. The CDR3 DNA reads as TGTGCCAGCAGTTACGGGACAGGGTACACAGATACGCAGTATTTT.

The chain links TRBV29-1 to TRBJ2-4; D is undetermined. V lost 2 bases and J 2 bases, leaving 7 bases between the germline ends. From germline, CDR1 is SQVTM and CDR2 ANQGSEA. The CDR3 spans 13 residues. Here the CDR3 DNA reads TGCAGCGTTGAATCCTTAACCAAAAACATTCAGTACTTC. It specifies CSVESLTKNIQYF.